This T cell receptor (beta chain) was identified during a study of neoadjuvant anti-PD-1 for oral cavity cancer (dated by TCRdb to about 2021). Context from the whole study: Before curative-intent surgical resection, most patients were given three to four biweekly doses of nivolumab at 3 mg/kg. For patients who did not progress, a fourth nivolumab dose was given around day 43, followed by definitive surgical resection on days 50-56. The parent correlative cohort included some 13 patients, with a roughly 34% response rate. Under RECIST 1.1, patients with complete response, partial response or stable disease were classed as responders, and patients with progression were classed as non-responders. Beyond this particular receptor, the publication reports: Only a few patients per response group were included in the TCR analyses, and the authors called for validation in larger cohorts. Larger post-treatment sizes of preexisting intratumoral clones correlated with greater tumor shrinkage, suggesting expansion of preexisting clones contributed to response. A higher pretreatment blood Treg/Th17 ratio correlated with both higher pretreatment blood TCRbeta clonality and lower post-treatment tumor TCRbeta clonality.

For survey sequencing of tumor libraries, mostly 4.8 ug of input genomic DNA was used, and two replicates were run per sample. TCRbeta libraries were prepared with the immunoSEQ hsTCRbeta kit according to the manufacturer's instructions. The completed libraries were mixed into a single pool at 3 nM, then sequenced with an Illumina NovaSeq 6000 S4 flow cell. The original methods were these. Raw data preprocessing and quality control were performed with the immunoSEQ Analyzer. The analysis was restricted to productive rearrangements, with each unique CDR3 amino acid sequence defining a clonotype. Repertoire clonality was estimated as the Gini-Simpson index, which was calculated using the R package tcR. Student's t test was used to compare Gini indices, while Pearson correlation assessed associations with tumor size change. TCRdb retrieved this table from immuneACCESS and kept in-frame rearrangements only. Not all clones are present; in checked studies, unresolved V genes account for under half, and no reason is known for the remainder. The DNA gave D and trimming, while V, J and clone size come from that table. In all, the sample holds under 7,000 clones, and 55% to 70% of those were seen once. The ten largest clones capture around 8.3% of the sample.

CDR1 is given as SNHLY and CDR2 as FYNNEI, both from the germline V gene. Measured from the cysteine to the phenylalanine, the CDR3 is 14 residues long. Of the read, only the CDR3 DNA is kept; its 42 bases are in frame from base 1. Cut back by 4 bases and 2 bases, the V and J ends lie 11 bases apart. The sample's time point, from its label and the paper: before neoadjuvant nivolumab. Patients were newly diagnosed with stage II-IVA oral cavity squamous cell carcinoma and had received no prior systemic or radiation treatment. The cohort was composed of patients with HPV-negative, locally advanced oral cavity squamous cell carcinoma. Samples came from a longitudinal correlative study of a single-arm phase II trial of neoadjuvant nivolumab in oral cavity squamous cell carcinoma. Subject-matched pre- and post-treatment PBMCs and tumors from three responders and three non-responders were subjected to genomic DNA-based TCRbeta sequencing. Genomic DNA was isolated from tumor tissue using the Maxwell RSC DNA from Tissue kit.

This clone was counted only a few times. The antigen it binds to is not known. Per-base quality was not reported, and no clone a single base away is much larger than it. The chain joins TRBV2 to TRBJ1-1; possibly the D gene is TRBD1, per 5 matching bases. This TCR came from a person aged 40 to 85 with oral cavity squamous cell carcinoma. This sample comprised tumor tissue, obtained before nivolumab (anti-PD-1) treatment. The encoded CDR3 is CASSVSGVNTEAFF. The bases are TGTGCCAGCAGTGTCTCGGGGGTAAACACTGAAGCTTTCTTT.